The clone carrying this T cell receptor beta chain was recorded a few times. Its specificity is not known. The same CDR3 also results from other DNA sequences found in this sample. The protocol was immunoSEQ multiplex PCR, while the TCRdb copy is restricted to in-frame clones and leaves out a portion. The data contain some 96,000 clones, more than 80% of them singletons. Germline CDR1 is MNHEY and CDR2 is SMNVEV (reference sequence). The CDR3 extends over 13 amino acids. J lost 3 bases, V lost 4 bases, and 2 bases had no gene match. These data come from a study of PD-1 blockade in classical Hodgkin lymphoma. Study-level points and caveats: Prior to therapy, complete responders displayed diversity much like that of newly diagnosed patients.

All the patients suffered relapse after autologous stem cell transplantation, and brentuximab vedotin exposure differed. The sequencing used peripheral blood mononuclear cells (PBMCs), collected before the second cycle of nivolumab. The clonotype originates from a human donor with classical Hodgkin lymphoma. The rearrangement links TRBV27 to TRBJ1-1, with TRBD1 matching over 7 bases. The CDR3 spells CASSSTGHTEAFF. CDR3 nucleotide sequence: TGTGCCAGCAGTTCGACAGGGCACACTGAAGCTTTCTTT.